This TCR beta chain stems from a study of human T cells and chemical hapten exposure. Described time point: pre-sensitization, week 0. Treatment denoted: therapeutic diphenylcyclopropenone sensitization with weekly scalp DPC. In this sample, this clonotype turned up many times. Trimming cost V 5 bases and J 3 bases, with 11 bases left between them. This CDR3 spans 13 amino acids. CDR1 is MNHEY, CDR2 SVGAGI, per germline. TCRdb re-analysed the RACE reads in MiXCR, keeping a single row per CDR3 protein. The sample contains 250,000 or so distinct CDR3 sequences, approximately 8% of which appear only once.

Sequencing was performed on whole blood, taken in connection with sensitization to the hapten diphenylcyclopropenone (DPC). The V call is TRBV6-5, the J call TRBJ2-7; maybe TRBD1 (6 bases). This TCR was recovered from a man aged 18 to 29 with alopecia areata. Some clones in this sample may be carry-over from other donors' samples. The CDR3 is CASSQGQLYEQYF. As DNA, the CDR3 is TGTGCCAGCAGTCAAGGACAGCTCTACGAGCAGTACTTC.